One T cell receptor beta chain is described in this entry. The antigen is unknown. Clones were read by immunoSEQ multiplex PCR, and TCRdb kept only the in-frame ones, dropping some. The sample carries some 12,000 clones, roughly 80% recorded once. The data stem from a study of chemoradiotherapy in HPV16-positive cancers. Study-wide context: Candidate HPV-specific clones and shared TCR motifs came from a couple of HPV16-positive patients.

The study's findings and limits: Only a couple of HPV16-positive patients supplied the functional HPV-specificity definition. Candidate HPV-specific clones and E7-related TCR motifs grew in tumor during treatment.

This clonotype was obtained from a human donor with HPV-associated anogenital cancer. This sample was gathered from a patient who underwent chemoradiotherapy.

DNA of the CDR3: TGTGCCAGCAGTTACGGGACAGCGGCGAACACTGAAGCTTTCTTT. As protein: CASSYGTAANTEAFF. The rearrangement joins TRBV6-6 to TRBJ1-1; 7 nucleotides agree with TRBD1. The CDR3 extends over 15 amino acids. Per the germline V gene, CDR1 is MNHNY and CDR2 is SVGAGI (reference sequence). V was clipped by 2 bases and J by 1 base; unmatched bases: 4.